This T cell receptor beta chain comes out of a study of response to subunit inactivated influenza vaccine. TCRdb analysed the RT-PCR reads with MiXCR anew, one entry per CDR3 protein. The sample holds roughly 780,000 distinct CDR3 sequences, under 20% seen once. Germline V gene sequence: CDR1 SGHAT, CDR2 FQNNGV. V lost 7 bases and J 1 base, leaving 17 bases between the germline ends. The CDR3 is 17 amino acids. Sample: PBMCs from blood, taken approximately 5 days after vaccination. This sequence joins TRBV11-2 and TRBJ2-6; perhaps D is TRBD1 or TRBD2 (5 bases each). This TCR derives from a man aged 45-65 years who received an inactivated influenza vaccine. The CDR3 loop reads CASTRVRGGSGANVLTF. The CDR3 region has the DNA TGTGCCAGCACCCGAGTACGGGGCGGTTCTGGGGCCAACGTCCTGACTTTC.